These 5 T cell receptor beta chains share one sample of origin, sequenced in a study of cytomegalovirus exposure and HLA in healthy donors. Researchers ran the PCR with 60 Vbeta and 13 Jbeta primers. The repertoire was sequenced with immunoSEQ multiplex PCR; TCRdb's copy has only in-frame clones and lacks some. The data show approximately 70,000 clones, roughly 72% seen once. Sequenced: PBMCs. All receptors come from a woman aged 25 to 39 in good health and CMV-seropositive.

V and J are TRBV27 and TRBJ2-2; possibly TRBD2 for D (6 bases). Trimming stripped 7 bases from V and 6 bases from J, with 15 bases between. Germline V gives CDR1 MNHEY, CDR2 SMNVEV (reference sequence). This CDR3 spans 14 amino acids. The CDR3 loop is CASTRLELAGELFF. CDR3 nucleotides: TGTGCCAGCACAAGACTAGAACTGGCCGGGGAGCTGTTTTTT.

In DNA, the CDR3 is TGTGCCAGCAGTTACTCTCCCTCGACCGGGGAGCTGTTTTTT. Its translation is CASSYSPSTGELFF. This sequence joins TRBV7-3 and TRBJ2-2, with D unresolved. The V and J ends lost 6 bases and 5 bases respectively, with 13 bases between them. The CDR3 is made up of 14 amino acids. Germline loops: CDR1 SGHTA, CDR2 FQGTGA. Full variable domain (remainder filled in from reference TRBV7-3 and TRBJ2-2): GAGVSQTPSNKVTEKGKYVELRCDPISGHTALYWYRQSLGQGPEFLIYFQGTGAADDSGLPNDRFFAVRPEGSVSTLKIQRTERGDSAVYLCASSYSPSTGELFFGEGSRLTVL.

This clone was recorded only once. The chain carries TRBV7-9 and TRBJ1-1, with D unclear. The length of the CDR3 is 11 residues. CDR1 is SEHNR, CDR2 FQNEAQ, per germline (reference sequence). V was pared by 5 bases and J by 6 bases, with 7 bases between. The CDR3 coding sequence is TGTGCCAGCAGCCGAGGGTCTGAAGCTTTCTTT. This codes for CASSRGSEAFF.

This clone was picked up a small number of times. The chain couples TRBV6-5 to TRBJ1-2, with unresolved D. In germline, CDR1 is MNHEY, CDR2 SVGAGI. The CDR3 has 15 residues. The V end lost 2 bases, the J end lost 4 bases, and 14 bases lay between the germline ends. The CDR3 is CASSYATGRGYGYTF. CDR3 bases: TGTGCCAGCAGTTACGCGACGGGGAGAGGCTATGGCTACACCTTC.

This clone has just a few counts. The chain uses TRBV27 and TRBJ1-5; weak D call: TRBD1 (6 bases). The CDR3 contains 15 residues. The germline gives CDR1 MNHEY, CDR2 SMNVEV (reference sequence). With 3 bases removed from V and 4 bases from J, the gap between germline ends came to 13 bases. As DNA, the CDR3 is TGTGCCAGCAGTTTCGGGGGGGCATTTAATCAGCCCCAGCATTTT. It translates to CASSFGGAFNQPQHF.